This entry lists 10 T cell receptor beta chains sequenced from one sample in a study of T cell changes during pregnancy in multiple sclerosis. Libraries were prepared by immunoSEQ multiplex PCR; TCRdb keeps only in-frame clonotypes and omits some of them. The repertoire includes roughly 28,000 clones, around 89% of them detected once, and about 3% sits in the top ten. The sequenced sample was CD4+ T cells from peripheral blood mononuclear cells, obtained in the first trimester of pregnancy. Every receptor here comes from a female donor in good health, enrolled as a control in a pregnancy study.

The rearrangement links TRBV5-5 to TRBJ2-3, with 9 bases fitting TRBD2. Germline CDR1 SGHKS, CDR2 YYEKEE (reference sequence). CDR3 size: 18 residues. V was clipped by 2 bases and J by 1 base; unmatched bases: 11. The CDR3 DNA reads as TGTGCCAGCAGCTTTCAAGCGGGGGGCCACGGAGGCACAGATACGCAGTATTTT. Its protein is CASSFQAGGHGGTDTQYF.

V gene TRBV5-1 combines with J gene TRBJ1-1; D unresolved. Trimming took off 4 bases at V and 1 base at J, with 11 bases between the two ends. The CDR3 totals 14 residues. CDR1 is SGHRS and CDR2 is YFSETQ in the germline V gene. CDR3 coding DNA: TGCGCCAGCAGCCTAACCGGGAAGAACACTGAAGCTTTCTTT. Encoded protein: CASSLTGKNTEAFF.

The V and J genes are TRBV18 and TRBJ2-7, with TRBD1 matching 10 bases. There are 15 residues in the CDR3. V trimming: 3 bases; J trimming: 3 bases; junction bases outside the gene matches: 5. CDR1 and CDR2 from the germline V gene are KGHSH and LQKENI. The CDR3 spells CASSPPGQGRYEQYF. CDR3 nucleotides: TGTGCCAGCTCACCCCCGGGACAGGGGCGCTACGAGCAGTACTTC.

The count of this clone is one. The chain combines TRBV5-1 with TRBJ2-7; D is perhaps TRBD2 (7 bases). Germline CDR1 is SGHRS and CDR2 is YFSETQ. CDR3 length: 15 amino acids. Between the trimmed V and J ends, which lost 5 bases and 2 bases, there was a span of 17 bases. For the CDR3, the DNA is TGCGCCAGCAGTTCTGGAGGGGGGGGAGCCTACGAGCAGTACTTC. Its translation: CASSSGGGGAYEQYF.

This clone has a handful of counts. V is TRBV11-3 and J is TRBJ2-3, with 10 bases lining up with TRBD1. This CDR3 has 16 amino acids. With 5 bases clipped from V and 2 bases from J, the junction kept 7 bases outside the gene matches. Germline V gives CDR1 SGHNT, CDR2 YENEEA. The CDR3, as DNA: TGTGCCAGCAGCCCCCGGACAGGGGGTTACACAGATACGCAGTATTTT. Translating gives CASSPRTGGYTDTQYF.

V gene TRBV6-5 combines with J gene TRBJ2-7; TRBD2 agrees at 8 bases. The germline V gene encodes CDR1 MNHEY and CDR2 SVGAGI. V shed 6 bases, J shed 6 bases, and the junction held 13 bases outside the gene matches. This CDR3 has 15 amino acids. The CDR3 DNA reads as TGTGCCAGCAGCCCCGGAAGCGGGAGATCATCCGAGCAGTACTTC. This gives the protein CASSPGSGRSSEQYF.

In DNA form, the CDR3 reads TGTGCCAGCAGCTTGTTATTGGGTGATAGGACAGAGAATGAAAAACTGTTTTTT. Encoded protein: CASSLLLGDRTENEKLFF. This chain uses TRBV7-6 with TRBJ1-4; perhaps TRBD1 as D (6 bases). Trimming took off 3 bases at V and 5 bases at J, with 22 bases between the two ends. This CDR3 is built from 18 residues. From germline, CDR1 is SGHVS and CDR2 FNYEAQ.

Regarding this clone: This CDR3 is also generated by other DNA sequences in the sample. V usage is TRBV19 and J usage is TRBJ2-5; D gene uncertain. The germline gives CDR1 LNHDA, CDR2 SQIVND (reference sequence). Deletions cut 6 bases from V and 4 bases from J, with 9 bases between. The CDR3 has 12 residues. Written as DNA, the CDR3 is TGTGCCAGTAGGCAGGCCGGAGAGACCCAGTACTTC. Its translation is CASRQAGETQYF.

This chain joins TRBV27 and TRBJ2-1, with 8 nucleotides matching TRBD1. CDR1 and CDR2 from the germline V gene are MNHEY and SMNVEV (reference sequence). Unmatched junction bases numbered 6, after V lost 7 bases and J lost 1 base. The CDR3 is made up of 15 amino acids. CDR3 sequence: CASTIRGQSYNEQFF. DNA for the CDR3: TGTGCCAGCACAATCAGGGGGCAATCCTACAATGAGCAGTTCTTC.

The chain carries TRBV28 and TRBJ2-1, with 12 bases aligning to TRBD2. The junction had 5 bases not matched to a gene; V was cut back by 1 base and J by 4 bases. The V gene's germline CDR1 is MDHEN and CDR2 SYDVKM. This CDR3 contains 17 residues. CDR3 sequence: CASSLSRLAGVYNEQFF. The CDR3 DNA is TGTGCCAGCAGTTTATCGCGACTAGCGGGGGTGTACAATGAGCAGTTCTTC.